The 27 T cell receptor beta chains listed next were all sequenced from one sample in a study of tumor and adjacent non-tumor tissue in lung cancer. Three rounds of nested PCR, following a modified ARM-PCR protocol, produced the TCRbeta library. TCRdb itself ran the multiplex PCR reads through MiXCR, one entry per CDR3 protein. This sample yields around 99,000 distinct CDR3 sequences, of which roughly three fifths are seen a single time; around 20% belongs to the top ten. The template was RNA from unsorted bulk tissue. More than 3 cm separated this lung sample from the edge of the tumor. Sequenced: distant non-tumor lung tissue. These receptors were collected from a man in his 60s with non-small cell lung cancer.

Concerning this clonotype itself: One junction end disagrees with the germline gene, perhaps due to a read error. V and J are TRBV2 and TRBJ1-1, with a possible D match to TRBD1 (5 bases). The V gene's germline CDR1 is SNHLY and CDR2 FYNNEI. The CDR3 is made up of 13 amino acids. The CDR3 DNA sequence: TGTGCCAGCGCGCGGGGCATGAACACTGAAGCTTTATTT. Protein product: CASARGMNTEALF.

Notes on this clonotype: A clone one base away is much larger, so this may be a read error. Given the absence of the conserved phenylalanine or tryptophan at the CDR3 end, a read error is likely. The chain is built from TRBV28 and TRBJ2-5, with D possibly matching TRBD2 (5 bases). From germline, CDR1 is MDHEN and CDR2 SYDVKM. The CDR3 runs to 13 residues. V lost 5 bases and J 2 bases, leaving 9 bases between the germline ends. The CDR3, as DNA: TGTGCCAGCAGTGGGGAGCAGCAAGAGACCCAGTACCTC. Protein sequence: CASSGEQQETQYL.

Points on this clonotype: At one of its ends the junction is not consistent with the germline gene, which may arise from a read error. The gene calls are TRBV11-3 and TRBJ1-2, with D unresolved. The CDR3 spans 13 residues. Germline-derived CDR1 and CDR2 are SGHNT and YENEEA. This CDR3 is CTSSLAKLDDYTF. The CDR3 DNA is TGTACCAGCAGCTTAGCCAAGTTGGATGACTACACCTTC.

About this clonotype: With a much larger clone just one base away, this may be a read error. J is TRBJ1-1 and V is TRBV12-5; the D gene is possibly TRBD1 (5 bases). The CDR3 length is 13 residues. Germline lookup yields CDR1 LGHNT and CDR2 FRNRAP. CDR3 DNA sequence: TGTGTTAGTGCCCGACAGCCGAACACTGAAGCTTTCTTT. It encodes CVSARQPNTEAFF.

In regard to this clonotype: Sequence at one end of the junction differs from germline and may be a read error. The chain uses TRBV29-1 and TRBJ2-5, with 14 bases that match TRBD2. The CDR3 runs to 15 residues. Germline assignment: CDR1 SQVTM and CDR2 ANQGSEA. CDR3: CNVMGLAGVAETQCF. CDR3 sequence (DNA): TGCAACGTCATGGGACTAGCGGGAGTCGCAGAGACCCAGTGCTTC.

A word on this clonotype: The missing conserved phenylalanine or tryptophan at the end of this CDR3 makes a read error likely. The rearrangement uses TRBV4-1 and TRBJ2-7; 8 positions match TRBD1. Germline CDR1 and CDR2: MGHRA and YSYEKL. The CDR3 has 15 residues. Written as DNA, the CDR3 is TGTGCCAGCAGCCAACCGTTGGGACAGGCCTACGAGCAGTACTTA. Residues: CASSQPLGQAYEQYL.

Regarding this clonotype: At one end, the junction sequence differs from germline, possibly due to a read error. J is TRBJ2-7 and V is TRBV28; the D gene could be TRBD1 or TRBD2 (5 bases each). Germline V gives CDR1 MDHEN, CDR2 SYDVKM. This CDR3 contains 12 residues. The CDR3 loop is CASSSHGTSLIF. In DNA form, the CDR3 reads TGTGCAAGCAGCTCCCACGGGACCAGCCTCATCTTC.

Concerning this clonotype itself: This CDR3 is missing its conserved last phenylalanine or tryptophan, likely due to a read error. The J gene is TRBJ2-1, the V gene TRBV6-6; 7 nucleotides line up with TRBD1. Germline V lookup: CDR1 MNHNY, CDR2 SVGAGI (reference sequence). The CDR3 extends over 13 amino acids. The CDR3 DNA reads as TGTGTCAGCAGTTTCCTCCAGGGGGATGAGCAGTTCTTG. Protein product: CVSSFLQGDEQFL.

As regards this clonotype: A clone one base away is much larger, so this may be a read error. The V gene is TRBV20-1, the J gene TRBJ2-3; the match to TRBD2 covers 7 bases. CDR1 DFQATT and CDR2 SNEGSKA come from the germline V gene (reference sequence). Trimming cost V 1 base and J 9 bases; bases outside gene matches: 10. CDR3 length equals 14 residues. The CDR3 nucleotides are TGCAGTGCTAGAGGCGGGAGCCGGGGACTGACGCAGTATTTT. As protein: CSARGGSRGLTQYF.

This clonotype showed up just a few times. The chain combines TRBV7-9 with TRBJ1-4; D is possibly TRBD1 (5 bases). Germline assignment: CDR1 SEHNR and CDR2 FQNEAQ (reference sequence). This CDR3 is built from 15 residues. V gave up 5 bases and J gave up 10 bases, with 20 bases separating them. CDR3 nucleotide sequence: TGTGCCAGCAGCCCCATTGGAGGGGATATCGGAAAACTGTTTTTT. Translation gives CASSPIGGDIGKLFF. The full variable domain, rest sourced from reference TRBV7-9 and TRBJ1-4, is DTGVSQNPRHKITKRGQNVTFRCDPISEHNRLYWYRQTLGQGPEFLTYFQNEAQLEKSRLLSDRFSAERPKGSFSTLEIQRTEQGDSAMYLCASSPIGGDIGKLFFGSGTQLSVL.

On this clonotype: The CDR3 does not close with the conserved phenylalanine or tryptophan, likely indicating a read error. This chain links TRBV20-1 with TRBJ2-5; 10 nucleotides line up with TRBD2. This CDR3 spans 12 amino acids. In germline, CDR1 is DFQATT, CDR2 SNEGSKA (reference sequence). V was clipped by 7 bases and J by 5 bases; unmatched bases: 4. In nucleotides, the CDR3 is TGCAGTGTTCGACTAGCGGGTGAGACCCAGTACTTA. Translated, it gives CSVRLAGETQYL.

Of note for this clonotype: This sequence may be a read error, since a much larger clone differs from it by one base. The rearrangement uses TRBV6-2 or TRBV6-3 and TRBJ2-1; 9 bases map to TRBD2. CDR1 and CDR2 from the germline V gene are MNHEY and SVGEGT. The CDR3 loop spans 13 amino acids. CDR3 nucleotide sequence: TGTGGCAGCGGGGGGCGGGAGTACAATGAGCAGTTCTTC. It is translated as CGSGGREYNEQFF.

Worth noting for this clonotype: Germline and junction disagree at one end, which may indicate a read error. The J gene is TRBJ2-3, the V gene TRBV19; TRBD2 matches 14 bases. CDR1 and CDR2 from the germline V gene are LNHDA and SQIVND (reference sequence). CDR3 length: 16 amino acids. CDR3 amino acids: CATRLAGGMNTDTRYF. The CDR3 nucleotides read TGTGCCACTCGACTAGCGGGAGGGATGAACACAGATACGCGGTATTTT.

The chain carries TRBV5-1 and TRBJ1-1; maybe TRBD1 (6 bases). Germline CDR1 is SGHRS and CDR2 is YFSETQ. Trimming took off 1 base at V and 7 bases at J, with 11 bases between the two ends. The CDR3 loop spans 13 amino acids. In nucleotides, the CDR3 is TGCGCCAGCAGCTTGAGACAGGATAGTGAAGCTTTCTTT. Its protein product is CASSLRQDSEAFF.

A single count supports this clonotype. One end of the junction varies from germline; a read error may be responsible. V and J are TRBV11-3 and TRBJ1-1; the D gene is possibly TRBD1 (5 bases). CDR3 size: 16 residues. Germline V CDR1 and CDR2: SGHNT, YENEEA. The CDR3 nucleotides read TGTGCCAGCAGCTTCAAGGCGGGGGGTTTGAAAGTGGAGGCTTTCTTC. This gives the protein CASSFKAGGLKVEAFF. Full variable domain (remainder filled in from reference TRBV11-3 and TRBJ1-1): EAGVVQSPRYKIIEKKQPVAFWCNPISGHNTLYWYLQNLGQGPELLIRYENEEAVDDSQLPKDRFSAERLKGVDSTLKIQPAELGDSAVYLCASSFKAGGLKVEAFFGQGTRLTVV.

With regard to this clonotype: This could be a read error, since a much larger clone is one nucleotide away. J is TRBJ2-1 and V is TRBV5-4, with 8 bases aligning to TRBD2. This CDR3 is 15 amino acids long. The germline gives CDR1 SGHNT, CDR2 YYREEE (reference sequence). The CDR3 loop is CVSTTGLDSYNEQFF. As DNA, the CDR3 is TGTGTCAGCACCACGGGACTAGACTCCTACAATGAGCAGTTCTTC.

In this sample, this clonotype turned up a few times. One base away lies a much larger clone, so this may be a sequencing read error. The chain employs TRBV20-1 and TRBJ1-1; D remains unclear. This CDR3 has 12 amino acids. V lost 8 bases, J lost 11 bases, and 21 bases lay in between. Looked up from germline, CDR1 is DFQATT and CDR2 is SNEGSKA (reference sequence). CDR3 bases: TGCAGTACTACCCTCTCCGCGAAAGGCGCTTTCTTT. It translates to CSTTLSAKGAFF.

On this clonotype itself: The junction departs from germline at one end; a sequencing error may be responsible. This chain connects TRBV12-3 or TRBV12-4 to TRBJ1-1; no clear D gene. The CDR3 is made up of 15 amino acids. This CDR3 reads CARSSPRAMNTEAFF. CDR3 nucleotide sequence: TGTGCCAGGAGTTCCCCGAGGGCCATGAACACTGAAGCTTTCTTT.

About this clonotype: This may come from a read error, since a much larger clone is one base off. The chain links TRBV5-4 to TRBJ2-2, with D perhaps TRBD1 or TRBD2 (6 bases each). Germline V gives CDR1 SGHNT, CDR2 YYREEE (reference sequence). The CDR3 contains 16 residues. The CDR3 region is CASSWGAGTNIGELFF. In nucleotides, the CDR3 is TGTGCCAGCAGCTGGGGGGCAGGTACGAACATCGGGGAGCTGTTTTTT.

This clonotype has a single count. Germline is not matched at one junction end, which may reflect a read error. This rearrangement joins TRBV6-5 to TRBJ1-2, with 7 bases fitting TRBD1. Germline CDR1 is MNHEY and CDR2 is SVGAGI. The CDR3 sequence is 15 residues long. The CDR3 loop reads CAISYATGTAHGYTF. CDR3 coding DNA: TGTGCCATCAGTTACGCTACCGGGACAGCCCATGGCTACACCTTC.

In the case of this clonotype: A read error may be the cause here, since a much bigger clone is one base away. This chain links TRBV5-4 with TRBJ2-1; the D is unclear. CDR1 and CDR2 from the germline V gene are SGHNT and YYREEE (reference sequence). Trimming stripped 4 bases from V and 5 bases from J, with 13 bases between. The CDR3 sequence is 14 residues long. CDR3 nucleotides: TGTGCCAGCAGCCCAAGACTGGTTCACAATGAGCAGTTCTTC. Its translation is CASSPRLVHNEQFF.

This clonotype was seen a handful of times. The rearrangement uses TRBV20-1 and TRBJ1-2, with D tentatively TRBD1 (5 bases). Germline V gene sequence: CDR1 DFQATT, CDR2 SNEGSKA (reference sequence). The V end lost 1 base, the J end lost 3 bases, and 12 bases lay between the germline ends. The CDR3 covers 14 residues. In nucleotides, the CDR3 is TGCAGTGCTAGAGCGGAGGGGTCGGACTATGGCTACACCTTC. Translated: CSARAEGSDYGYTF.

This chain links TRBV12-5 with TRBJ1-4; TRBD1 matches 7 bases. Looked up from germline, CDR1 is LGHNT and CDR2 is FRNRAP. V lost 8 bases, J lost 7 bases, and 13 bases stayed unmatched. The CDR3 totals 15 residues. CDR3 loop: CASLDDREASEKLFF. As DNA, the CDR3 is TGTGCTAGTCTTGACGACAGGGAGGCTAGTGAAAAACTGTTTTTT. The variable domain in full, completed from reference TRBV12-5 and TRBJ1-4, reads DARVTQTPRHKVTEMGQEVTMRCQPILGHNTVFWYRQTMMQGLELLAYFRNRAPLDDSGMPKDRFSAEMPDATLATLKIQPSEPRDSAVYFCASLDDREASEKLFFGSGTQLSVL.

Turning to this clonotype: One base away lies a much larger clone, so this may be a sequencing read error. The chain carries TRBV29-1 and TRBJ1-2; the D is unclear. Germline loops: CDR1 SQVTM, CDR2 ANQGSEA. This CDR3 spans 13 amino acids. Between the trimmed V and J ends, which lost 0 bases and 6 bases, there was a span of 11 bases. The CDR3 protein is CSVEDLGWDGYTF. CDR3 coding DNA: TGCAGCGTTGAAGATCTGGGGTGGGATGGCTACACCTTC.

Remarks on this clonotype: One end of the junction does not line up with germline, which may come from a read error. The chain is built from TRBV29-1 and TRBJ2-2, with D tentatively TRBD2 (5 bases). Germline assignment: CDR1 SQVTM and CDR2 ANQGSEA. The CDR3 length is 15 residues. The CDR3 nucleotides read TGCAGCGTTCGACACGACACCTCAGACACCGGGGAGCTGCTTTTT. Amino acids: CSVRHDTSDTGELLF.

As regards this clonotype: A junction end diverges from the germline sequence, so it may reflect a read error. The genes are TRBV6-6 and TRBJ1-1; D unclear. This CDR3 has 12 residues. Looked up from germline, CDR1 is MNHNY and CDR2 is SVGAGI (reference sequence). This chain's CDR3 is CVSSYLDTEAFF. CDR3 bases: TGTGTCAGCAGTTACCTAGACACTGAAGCTTTCTTT.

Remarks on this clonotype: The junction departs from the called germline gene at one end, perhaps through a read error. The rearrangement uses TRBV6-5 and TRBJ2-1, with 10 bases identical to TRBD2. The germline V gene encodes CDR1 MNHEY and CDR2 SVGAGI. CDR3 length equals 17 residues. CDR3 sequence: CASSYIASGRSYNEQFF. The CDR3 DNA is TGTGCCAGCAGTTACATAGCTAGCGGGAGATCCTATAATGAGCAGTTCTTC.